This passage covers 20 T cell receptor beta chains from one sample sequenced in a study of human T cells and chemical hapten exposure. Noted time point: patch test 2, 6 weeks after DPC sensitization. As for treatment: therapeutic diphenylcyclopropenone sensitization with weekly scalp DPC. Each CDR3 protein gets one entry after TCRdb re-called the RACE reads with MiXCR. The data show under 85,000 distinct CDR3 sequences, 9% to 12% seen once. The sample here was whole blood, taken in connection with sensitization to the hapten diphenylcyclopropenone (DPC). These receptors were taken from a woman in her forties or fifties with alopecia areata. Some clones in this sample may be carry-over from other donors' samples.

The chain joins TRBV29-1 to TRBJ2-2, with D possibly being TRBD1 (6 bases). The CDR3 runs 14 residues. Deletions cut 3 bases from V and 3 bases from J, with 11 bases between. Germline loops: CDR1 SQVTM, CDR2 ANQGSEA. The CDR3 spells CSVEQGMHTGELFF. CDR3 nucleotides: TGCAGCGTTGAGCAGGGGATGCACACCGGGGAGCTGTTTTTT.

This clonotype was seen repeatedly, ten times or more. The CDR3 nucleotides read TGTGCCAGCAGCTTGGTGGCTAGCGGCTCAGATACGCAGTATTTT. It translates to CASSLVASGSDTQYF. The chain carries TRBV5-4 and TRBJ2-3; 7 bases fit TRBD2. The CDR3 has 15 residues. V shed 0 bases, J shed 4 bases, and the junction held 5 bases outside the gene matches. Germline CDR1 is SGHNT and CDR2 is YYREEE (reference sequence).

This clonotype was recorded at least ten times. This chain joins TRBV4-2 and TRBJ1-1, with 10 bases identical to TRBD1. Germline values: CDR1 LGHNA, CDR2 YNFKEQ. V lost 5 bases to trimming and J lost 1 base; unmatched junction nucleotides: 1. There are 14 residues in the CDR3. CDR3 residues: CASSWDRGNTEAFF. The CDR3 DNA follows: TGTGCCAGCAGCTGGGACAGGGGGAACACTGAAGCTTTCTTT.

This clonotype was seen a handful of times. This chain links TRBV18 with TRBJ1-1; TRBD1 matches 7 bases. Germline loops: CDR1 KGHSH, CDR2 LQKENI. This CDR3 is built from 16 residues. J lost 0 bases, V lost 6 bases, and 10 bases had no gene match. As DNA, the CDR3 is TGTGCCAGCTCTCTCTCCCGGGACAGTATGAACACTGAAGCTTTCTTT. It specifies CASSLSRDSMNTEAFF.

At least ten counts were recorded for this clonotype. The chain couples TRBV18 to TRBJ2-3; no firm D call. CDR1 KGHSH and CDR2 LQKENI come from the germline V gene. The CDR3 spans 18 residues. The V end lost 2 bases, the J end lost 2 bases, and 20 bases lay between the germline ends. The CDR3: CASSPGPSTPSPTDTQYF. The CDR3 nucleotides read TGTGCCAGCTCACCAGGGCCGAGCACCCCGTCGCCCACAGATACGCAGTATTTT.

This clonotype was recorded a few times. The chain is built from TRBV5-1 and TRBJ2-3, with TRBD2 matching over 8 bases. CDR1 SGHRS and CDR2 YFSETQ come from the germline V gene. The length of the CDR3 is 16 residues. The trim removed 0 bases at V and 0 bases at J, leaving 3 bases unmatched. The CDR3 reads CASSLDSGTSTDTQYF. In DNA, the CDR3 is TGCGCCAGCAGCTTGGATAGCGGGACTAGCACAGATACGCAGTATTTT.

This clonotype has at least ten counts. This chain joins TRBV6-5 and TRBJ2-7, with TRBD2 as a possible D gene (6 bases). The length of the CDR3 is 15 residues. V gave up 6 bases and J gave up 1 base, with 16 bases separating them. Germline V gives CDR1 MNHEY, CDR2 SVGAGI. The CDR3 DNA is TGTGCCAGCAGCTCCCTAGCGCAAATGTCCTACGAGCAGTACTTC. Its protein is CASSSLAQMSYEQYF.

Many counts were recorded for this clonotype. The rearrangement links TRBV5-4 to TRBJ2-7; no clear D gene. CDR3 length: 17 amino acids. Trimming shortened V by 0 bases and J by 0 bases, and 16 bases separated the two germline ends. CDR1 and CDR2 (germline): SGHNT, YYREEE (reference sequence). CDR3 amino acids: CASSLGTELRSSYEQYF. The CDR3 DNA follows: TGTGCCAGCAGCTTGGGGACCGAACTCAGGAGCTCCTACGAGCAGTACTTC.

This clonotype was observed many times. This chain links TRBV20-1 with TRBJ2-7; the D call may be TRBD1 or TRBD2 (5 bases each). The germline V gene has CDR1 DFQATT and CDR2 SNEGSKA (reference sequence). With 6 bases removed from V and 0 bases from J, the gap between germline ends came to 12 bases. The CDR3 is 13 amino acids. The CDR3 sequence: CSAPGPHSYEQYF. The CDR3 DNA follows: TGCAGTGCCCCGGGACCCCACTCCTACGAGCAGTACTTC.

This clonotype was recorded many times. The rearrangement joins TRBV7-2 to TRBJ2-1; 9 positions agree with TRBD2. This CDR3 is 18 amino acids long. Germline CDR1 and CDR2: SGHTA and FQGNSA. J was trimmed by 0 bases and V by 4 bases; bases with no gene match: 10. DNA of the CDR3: TGTGCCAGCAGCTGGCTCATAGCGGGGGAGTACTCCTACAATGAGCAGTTCTTC. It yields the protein CASSWLIAGEYSYNEQFF.

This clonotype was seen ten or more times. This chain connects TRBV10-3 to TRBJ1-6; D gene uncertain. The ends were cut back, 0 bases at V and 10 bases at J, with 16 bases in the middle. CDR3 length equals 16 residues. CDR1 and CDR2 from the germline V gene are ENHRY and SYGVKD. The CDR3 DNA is TGTGCCATCAGTGAGTCGTGGGGAAAGGGCTCATCACCCCTCCACTTT. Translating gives CAISESWGKGSSPLHF.

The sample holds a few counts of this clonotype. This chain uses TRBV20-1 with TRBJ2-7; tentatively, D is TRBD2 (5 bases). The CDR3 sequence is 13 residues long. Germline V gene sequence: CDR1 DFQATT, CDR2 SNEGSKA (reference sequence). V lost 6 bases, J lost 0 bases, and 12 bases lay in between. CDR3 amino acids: CSAHPRDSYEQYF. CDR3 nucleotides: TGCAGTGCCCATCCCCGGGACTCCTACGAGCAGTACTTC.

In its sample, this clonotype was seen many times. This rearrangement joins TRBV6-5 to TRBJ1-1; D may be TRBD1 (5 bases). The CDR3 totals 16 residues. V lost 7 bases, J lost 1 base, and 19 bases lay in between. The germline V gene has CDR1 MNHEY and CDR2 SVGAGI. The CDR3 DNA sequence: TGTGCCAGCACCTCCAGAAAGGGGACGAAGAACACTGAAGCTTTCTTT. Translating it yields CASTSRKGTKNTEAFF.

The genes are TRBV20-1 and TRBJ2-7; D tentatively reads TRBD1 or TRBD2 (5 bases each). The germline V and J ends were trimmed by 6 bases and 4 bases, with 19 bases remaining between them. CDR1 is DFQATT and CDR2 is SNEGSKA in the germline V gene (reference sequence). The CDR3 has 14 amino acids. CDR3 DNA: TGCAGTGCAGAAGGCCAAAAATGGGGGTACGAGCAGTACTTC. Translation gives CSAEGQKWGYEQYF.

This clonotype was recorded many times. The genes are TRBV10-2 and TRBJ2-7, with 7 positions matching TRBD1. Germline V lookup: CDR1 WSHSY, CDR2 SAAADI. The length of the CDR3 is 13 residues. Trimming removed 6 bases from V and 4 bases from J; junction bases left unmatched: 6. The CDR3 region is CASRDRKTYEQYF. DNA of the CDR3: TGCGCCAGCAGGGACAGGAAAACTTACGAGCAGTACTTC.

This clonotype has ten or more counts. The CDR3 region has the DNA TGTGCCAGCAGCCAAGGTGGCGGGGGCTTTTCCTACGAGCAGTACTTC. Translating it yields CASSQGGGGFSYEQYF. The chain recombines TRBV3-1 with TRBJ2-7, with a weak D call TRBD2 (7 bases). V was shortened by 1 base and J by 1 base, with 14 bases between the two germline ends. This CDR3 is built from 16 residues. Germline loops: CDR1 LGHDT, CDR2 YNNKEL (reference sequence).

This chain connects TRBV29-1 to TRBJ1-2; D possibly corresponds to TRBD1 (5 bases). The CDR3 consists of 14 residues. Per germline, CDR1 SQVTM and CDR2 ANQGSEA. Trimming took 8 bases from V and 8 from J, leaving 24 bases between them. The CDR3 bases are TGCAGCACCCTAGACAGAGCCTCCGTTAGGGGCTACACCTTC. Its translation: CSTLDRASVRGYTF.

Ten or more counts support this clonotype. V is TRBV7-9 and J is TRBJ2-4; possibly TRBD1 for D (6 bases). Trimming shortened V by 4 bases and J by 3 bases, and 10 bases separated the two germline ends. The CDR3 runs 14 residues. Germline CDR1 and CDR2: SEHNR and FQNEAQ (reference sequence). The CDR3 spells CASSSPDSKNIQYF. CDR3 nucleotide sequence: TGTGCCAGCAGCTCCCCGGACAGCAAAAACATTCAGTACTTC.

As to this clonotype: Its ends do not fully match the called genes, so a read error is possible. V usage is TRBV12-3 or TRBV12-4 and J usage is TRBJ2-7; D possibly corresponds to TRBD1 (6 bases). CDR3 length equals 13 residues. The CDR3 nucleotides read TGTGCCAGCGCACGGGACACCTTCTACGAGCAGAACTTC. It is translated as CASARDTFYEQNF.

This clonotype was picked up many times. CDR3 region: CSVGWLAGERNEQFF. CDR3 coding DNA: TGCAGCGTTGGGTGGTTAGCGGGAGAACGCAATGAGCAGTTCTTC. This sequence joins TRBV29-1 and TRBJ2-1, with 9 positions matching TRBD2. The CDR3 spans 15 residues. Germline CDR1 reads SQVTM; CDR2 reads ANQGSEA. The V gene end was trimmed by 4 bases and the J gene end by 6 bases; junction bases not matched to a gene: 10.